This T cell receptor beta chain was obtained from a study of blood T cell repertoires in COVID-19. Across the study: COVID-19 samples collected from the United States, Italy and Spain covered acute and convalescent phases. The analysed material was cDNA or gDNA that came from T cells, B-cell-depleted T cells, or PBMCs.

V was trimmed by 7 bases and J by 1 base, leaving 15 bases between them. Germline CDR1 is MNHNY and CDR2 is SVGAGI (reference sequence). The CDR3 runs 15 residues. In the authors' methods: Reference gene primers were amplified, and this amplification served to estimate nucleated cell counts. The repertoire was sequenced with immunoSEQ multiplex PCR; TCRdb's copy has only in-frame clones and lacks some. D and trimming come from the DNA, and the V and J calls and clone size come from that table. In the table there are roughly 260,000 clones, roughly 90% of which are singletons. This sequence joins TRBV6-6 and TRBJ2-3; TRBD2 might be the D (5 bases). The sequencing input was peripheral blood. This clonotype was obtained from a man aged 55 to 69 who had recovered from COVID-19. CDR3 bases: TGTGCCAGCACTAACGAGGGATTGGGCACAGATACGCAGTATTTT. This gives the protein CASTNEGLGTDTQYF.